This TCR beta chain was identified in a study of molecular identifiers for immune sequencing clone quantification. Study results and caveats: Whereas clones above 20 RNA copies held under 1% of naive-cell molecules, they held over 97% of effector molecules.

Naive CD8 libraries used roughly 18,000 to 1,000,000 sorted cells and 10%, 30% or 50% RNA. The authors sorted naive CD8 T cells as CD8+CD4-CCR7+CD45RA+. TCRdb processed the PCR reads anew with MiXCR; each CDR3 protein has one entry. The data hold about 510,000 distinct CDR3 sequences, with roughly 23% observed a single time. The CDR3 has 16 residues. V shed 0 bases, J shed 2 bases, and the junction held 5 bases outside the gene matches. The germline CDR1 and CDR2 sequences are DFQATT and SNEGSKA (reference sequence). This clonotype was seen only a few times. Its specificity is unknown. The rearrangement joins TRBV20-1 to TRBJ1-5, with 9 positions matching TRBD1. This receptor was taken from a human donor in good health. Some libraries in this study had Jurkat cell RNA spiked in. The sample consisted of naive CD8+ T cells from blood, with Jurkat cell RNA spiked in. As to subset: FACS-sorted CD8+CD4-CCR7+CD45RA+ naive T cells. The CDR3 here is CSARDGDRAGNQPQHF. CDR3 nucleotide sequence: TGCAGTGCTAGAGATGGGGACAGGGCGGGCAATCAGCCCCAGCATTTT.